The text below deals with one T cell receptor (beta chain). Its antigen is undetermined. The data stem from a study of blood T cells in healthy people across ages. Overall study findings and caveats: Long-lived donors had more naive CD4+ cells and higher diversity than aged donors.

Next came a second PCR, run for about 7 to 11 cycles, which used a sample-barcoded 5' primer along with a J-beta primer mix. TCRdb reprocessed the 5' RACE reads via MiXCR and lists one record per CDR3 protein. The data hold some 560,000 distinct CDR3 sequences, with about 26% observed a single time. This CDR3 contains 13 residues. Germline assignment: CDR1 SGHRS and CDR2 YFSETQ. V lost 2 bases to trimming and J lost 5 bases, with 10 bases between them. The study drew donors from healthy Caucasian individuals in Russia aged about 6 to 90. The data were also submitted as part of a second study, on T cells of mothers and their children. That paper adds: Once extracted, all RNA went into cDNA synthesis at 1.5 ug per 15 ul. Random nucleotides (2-4) and sample barcodes were added by the M1S primer used in the second PCR.

The receptor was isolated from a boy between 2 and 15 years old in good health. The V gene is TRBV5-1, the J gene TRBJ2-5; D unresolved. The sequenced sample consisted of blood. The CDR3 DNA reads as TGCGCCAGCAGCTTTAGCCCACGGGAGACCCAGTACTTC. Its translation is CASSFSPRETQYF.